The rows below give T cell receptor beta chains drawn from one sample of a study of T cells in Graves' hyperthyroidism and ophthalmopathy. TCRdb used MiXCR to reprocess the multiplex PCR reads, holding one entry per CDR3 protein. Found here are approximately 600,000 distinct CDR3 sequences, around 21% of them singletons; the top ten hold 34%. The sequenced sample consisted of blood. The receptor source for this set is a man aged 25-45 years with Graves' ophthalmopathy. The CDR3 runs from the conserved cysteine through the conserved F or W. D genes are given only for firm matches. Clone size is shown for a subset of rows, as once, few, many or a class of expanded clone.

>TRBV5-1|-|TRBJ2-7|many
CASSLVMSVRGDYEQYF
TGCGCCAGCAGCTTGGTGATGTCAGTCCGGGGTGACTACGAGCAGTACTTC
>TRBV28|TRBD2|TRBJ2-2|few
CASSSIIGTSLTGELFF
TGTGCCAGCAGCTCTATTATCGGGACTAGCCTCACCGGGGAGCTGTTTTTT
>TRBV6-4|-|TRBJ2-5|-
CASSGGRRETQYF
TGTGCCAGCAGTGGGGGGCGGAGGGAGACCCAGTACTTC
>TRBV28|-|TRBJ1-2|-
CASSLRGTNNYGYTF
TGTGCCAGCAGTTTAAGAGGGACCAATAACTATGGCTACACCTTC
>TRBV6-1|TRBD2|TRBJ2-7|few
CASRAARGGRAISYEQYF
TGTGCCAGCAGGGCGGCTCGGGGCGGGAGGGCCATATCCTACGAGCAGTACTTC
>TRBV4-2|-|TRBJ2-3|-
CASSQANRGTDTQYF
TGTGCCAGCAGCCAAGCGAACAGGGGCACAGATACGCAGTATTTT
>TRBV3-1|-|TRBJ2-5|-
CASSPGLQAEETQYF
TGTGCCAGCAGCCCTGGGCTCCAGGCAGAAGAGACCCAGTACTTC
>TRBV20-1|-|TRBJ2-7|few
CSARAAAVSYEQYF
TGCAGTGCTAGAGCGGCAGCGGTCTCCTACGAGCAGTACTTC
>TRBV6-2/TRBV6-3|TRBD2|TRBJ2-7|-
CASSYLTSGRAPYEQYF
TGTGCCAGCAGTTACCTCACTAGCGGGAGGGCCCCCTACGAGCAGTACTTC
>TRBV3-1|TRBD1|TRBJ1-1|many
CASSRLTGEAFF
TGTGCCAGCAGCCGGTTGACAGGGGAAGCTTTCTTT
>TRBV5-1|TRBD1|TRBJ2-1|-
CASSSGQGVNEQFF
TGCGCCAGCAGCTCCGGACAGGGGGTGAATGAGCAGTTCTTC
>TRBV5-1|-|TRBJ2-7|many
CASSLRGEGFYEQYF
TGCGCCAGCAGCTTGAGGGGGGAGGGCTTCTACGAGCAGTACTTC
>TRBV20-1|-|TRBJ2-7|few
CSASPPRSGTYEQYF
TGCAGTGCTAGCCCCCCCCGAAGTGGGACCTACGAGCAGTACTTC
>TRBV6-1|TRBD2|TRBJ2-6|few
CASRRLAGGLSGANVLTF
TGTGCCAGCAGAAGACTAGCGGGAGGTCTCTCTGGGGCCAACGTCCTGACTTTC
>TRBV20-1|TRBD2|TRBJ2-7|few
CSADTSGTYEQYF
TGCAGTGCTGATACTAGCGGCACCTACGAGCAGTACTTC
>TRBV7-6|-|TRBJ2-7|-
CASSLTATGPEQYF
TGTGCCAGCAGCCTCACCGCTACGGGCCCCGAGCAGTACTTC
>TRBV7-9|-|TRBJ2-3|few
CASSFVWEYGTDTQYF
TGTGCCAGCAGCTTCGTTTGGGAGTACGGCACAGATACGCAGTATTTT
>TRBV20-1|TRBD2|TRBJ2-7|many
CSARVTSAPTSEQYF
TGCAGTGCTAGAGTGACTAGCGCCCCGACTAGCGAGCAGTACTTC
>TRBV9|-|TRBJ1-2|many
CASSVDGGFYGYTF
TGTGCCAGCAGCGTAGACGGGGGGTTCTATGGCTACACCTTC
>TRBV30|-|TRBJ2-7|-
CAWSDGLDEQYF
TGTGCCTGGAGTGACGGCCTGGACGAGCAGTACTTC
>TRBV30|-|TRBJ2-2|many
CARTAGTGELFF
TGTGCCAGGACAGCTGGCACCGGGGAGCTGTTTTTT
>TRBV18|-|TRBJ2-2|-
CASSPLEDTGELFF
TGTGCCAGCTCACCATTGGAGGACACCGGGGAGCTGTTTTTT